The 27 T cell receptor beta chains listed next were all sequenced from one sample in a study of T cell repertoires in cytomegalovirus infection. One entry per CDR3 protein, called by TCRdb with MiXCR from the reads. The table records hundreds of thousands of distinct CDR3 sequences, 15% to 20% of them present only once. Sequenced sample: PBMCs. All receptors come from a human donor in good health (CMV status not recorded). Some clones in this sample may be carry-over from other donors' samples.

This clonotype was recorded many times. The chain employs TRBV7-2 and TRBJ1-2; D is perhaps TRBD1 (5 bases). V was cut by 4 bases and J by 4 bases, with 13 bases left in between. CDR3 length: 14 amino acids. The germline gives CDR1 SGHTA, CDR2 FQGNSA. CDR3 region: CASSSGLEVYGYTF. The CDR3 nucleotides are TGTGCCAGCAGCTCGGGACTGGAGGTCTATGGCTACACCTTC.

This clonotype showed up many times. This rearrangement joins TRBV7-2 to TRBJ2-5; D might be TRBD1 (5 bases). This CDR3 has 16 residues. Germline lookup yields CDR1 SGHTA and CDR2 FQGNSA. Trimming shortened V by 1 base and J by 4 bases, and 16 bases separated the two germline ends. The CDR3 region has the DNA TGTGCCAGCAGCTTAGTCATCCCCTCAGGGCGAGAGACCCAGTACTTC. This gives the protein CASSLVIPSGRETQYF.

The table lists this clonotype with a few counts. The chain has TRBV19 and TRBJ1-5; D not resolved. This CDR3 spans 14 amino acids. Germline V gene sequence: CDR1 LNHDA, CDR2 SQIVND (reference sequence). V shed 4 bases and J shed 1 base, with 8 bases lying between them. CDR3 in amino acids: CASSTGGSNQPQHF. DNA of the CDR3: TGTGCCAGTAGTACCGGAGGGAGCAATCAGCCCCAGCATTTT.

CDR3 residues: CASSFRRLAKNIQYF. The DNA for the CDR3 is TGTGCCAGCAGTTTCCGGAGGCTAGCCAAAAACATTCAGTACTTC. V is TRBV12-3 or TRBV12-4 and J is TRBJ2-4; D is perhaps TRBD2 (5 bases). V was trimmed by 3 bases and J by 0 bases, leaving 9 bases between them. The CDR3 loop spans 15 amino acids.

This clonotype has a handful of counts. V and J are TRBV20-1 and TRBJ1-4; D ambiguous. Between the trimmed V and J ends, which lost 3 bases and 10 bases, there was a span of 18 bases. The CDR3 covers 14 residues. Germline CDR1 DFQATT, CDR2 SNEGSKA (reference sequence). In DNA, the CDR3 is TGCAGTGCTAGGGCTGGCACACTTACGGGAAAACTGTTTTTT. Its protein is CSARAGTLTGKLFF.

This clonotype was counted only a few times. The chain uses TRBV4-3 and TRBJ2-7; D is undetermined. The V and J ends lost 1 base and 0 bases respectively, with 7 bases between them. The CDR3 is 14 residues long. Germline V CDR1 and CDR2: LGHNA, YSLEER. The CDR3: CASSQGHSSYEQYF. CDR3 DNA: TGCGCCAGCAGCCAAGGGCATTCCTCCTACGAGCAGTACTTC.

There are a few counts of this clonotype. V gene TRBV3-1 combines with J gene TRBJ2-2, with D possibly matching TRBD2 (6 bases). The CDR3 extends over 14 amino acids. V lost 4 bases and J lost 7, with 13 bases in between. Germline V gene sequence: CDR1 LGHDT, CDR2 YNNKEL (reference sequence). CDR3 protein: CASSPGLLNGELFF. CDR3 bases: TGTGCCAGCAGCCCGGGACTCCTCAACGGGGAGCTGTTTTTT.

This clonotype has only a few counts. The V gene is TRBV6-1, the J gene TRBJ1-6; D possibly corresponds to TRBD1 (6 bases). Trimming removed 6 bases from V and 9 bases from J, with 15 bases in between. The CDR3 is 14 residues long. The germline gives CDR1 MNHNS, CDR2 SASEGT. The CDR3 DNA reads TGTGCCAGCAGCCTTACAGGGAACGGTTCACCCCTCCACTTT. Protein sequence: CASSLTGNGSPLHF.

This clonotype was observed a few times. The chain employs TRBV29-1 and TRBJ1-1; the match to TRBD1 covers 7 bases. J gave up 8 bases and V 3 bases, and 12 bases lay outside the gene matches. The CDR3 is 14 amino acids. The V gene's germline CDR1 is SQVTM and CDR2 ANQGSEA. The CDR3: CSVERQGRRTEAFF. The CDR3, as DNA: TGCAGCGTTGAGAGACAGGGACGCCGAACCGAAGCTTTCTTT. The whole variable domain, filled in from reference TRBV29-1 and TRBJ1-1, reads SAVISQKPSRDICQRGTSLTIQCQVDSQVTMMFWYRQQPGQSLTLIATANQGSEATYESGFVIDKFPISRPNLTFSTLTVSNMSPEDSSIYLCSVERQGRRTEAFFGQGTRLTVV.

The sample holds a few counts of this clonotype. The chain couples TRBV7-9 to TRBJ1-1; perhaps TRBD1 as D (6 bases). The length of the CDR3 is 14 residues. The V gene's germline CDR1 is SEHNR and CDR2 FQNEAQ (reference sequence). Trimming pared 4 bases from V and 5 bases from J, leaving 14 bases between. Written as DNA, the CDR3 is TGTGCCAGCAGCTCCCGGGGGCCTGGTACTGAAGCTTTCTTT. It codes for CASSSRGPGTEAFF.

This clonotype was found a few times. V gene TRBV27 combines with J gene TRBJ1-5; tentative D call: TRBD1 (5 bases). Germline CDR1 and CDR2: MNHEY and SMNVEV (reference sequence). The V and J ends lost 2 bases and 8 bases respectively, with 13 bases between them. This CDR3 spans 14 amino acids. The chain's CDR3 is CASSLMGGVEPQHF. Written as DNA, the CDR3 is TGTGCCAGCAGTTTAATGGGAGGGGTGGAGCCCCAGCATTTT.

CDR3 coding DNA: TGTGCCAGCAAAATCCGGACAGAAGACACTGAAGCTTTCTTT. Translating it yields CASKIRTEDTEAFF. The V and J genes are TRBV6-2 or TRBV6-3 and TRBJ1-1, with TRBD1 as a possible D gene (6 bases). V was cut by 7 bases and J by 3 bases, with 15 bases left in between. Looked up from germline, CDR1 is MNHEY and CDR2 is SVGEGT. This CDR3 has 14 amino acids.

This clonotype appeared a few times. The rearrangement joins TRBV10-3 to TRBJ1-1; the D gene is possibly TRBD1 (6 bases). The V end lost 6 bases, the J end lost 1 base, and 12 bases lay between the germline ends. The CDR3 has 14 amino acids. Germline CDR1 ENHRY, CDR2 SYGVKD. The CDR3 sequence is CAIRLQGGNTEAFF. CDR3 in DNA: TGTGCCATCAGGCTACAGGGAGGGAACACTGAAGCTTTCTTT.

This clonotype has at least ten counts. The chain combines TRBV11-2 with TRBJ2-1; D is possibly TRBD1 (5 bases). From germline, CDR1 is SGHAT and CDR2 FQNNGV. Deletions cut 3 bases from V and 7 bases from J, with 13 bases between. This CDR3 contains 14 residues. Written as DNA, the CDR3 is TGTGCCAGCAGCTTCCGGGCCTCAGGGAATGAGCAGTTCTTC. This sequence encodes CASSFRASGNEQFF.

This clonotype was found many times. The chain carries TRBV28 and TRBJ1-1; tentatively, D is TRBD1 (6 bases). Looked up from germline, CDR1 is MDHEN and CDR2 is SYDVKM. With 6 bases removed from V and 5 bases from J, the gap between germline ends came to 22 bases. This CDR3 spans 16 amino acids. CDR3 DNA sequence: TGTGCCAGCAGCCTCGGTGGGGGGGCGAGGCGGACTGAAGCTTTCTTT. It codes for CASSLGGGARRTEAFF.

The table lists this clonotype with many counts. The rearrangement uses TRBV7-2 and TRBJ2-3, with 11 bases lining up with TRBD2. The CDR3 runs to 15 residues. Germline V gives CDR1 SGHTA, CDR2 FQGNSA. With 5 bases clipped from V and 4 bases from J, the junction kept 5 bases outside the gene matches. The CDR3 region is CASSQTSGVADTQYF. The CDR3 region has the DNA TGTGCCAGCAGCCAGACTAGCGGGGTAGCAGATACGCAGTATTTT.

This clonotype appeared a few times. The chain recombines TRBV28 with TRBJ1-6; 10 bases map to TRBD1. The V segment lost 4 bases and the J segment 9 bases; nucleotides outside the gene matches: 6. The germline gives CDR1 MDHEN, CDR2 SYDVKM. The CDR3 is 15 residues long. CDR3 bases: TGTGCCAGCAGTTCCCGGAGGACAGGGGGTTCACCCCTCCACTTT. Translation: CASSSRRTGGSPLHF. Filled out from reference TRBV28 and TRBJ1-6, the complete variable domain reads DVKVTQSSRYLVKRTGEKVFLECVQDMDHENMFWYRQDPGLGLRLIYFSYDVKMKEKGDIPEGYSVSREKKERFSLILESASTNQTSMYLCASSSRRTGGSPLHFGNGTRLTVT.

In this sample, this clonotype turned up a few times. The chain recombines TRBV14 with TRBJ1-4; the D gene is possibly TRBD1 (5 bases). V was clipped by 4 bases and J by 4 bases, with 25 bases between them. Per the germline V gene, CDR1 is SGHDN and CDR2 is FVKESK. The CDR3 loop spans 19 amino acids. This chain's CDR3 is CASSPRGGSGRSINEKLFF. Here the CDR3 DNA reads TGTGCCAGCAGCCCCCGGGGCGGATCGGGACGCAGTATTAATGAAAAACTGTTTTTT.

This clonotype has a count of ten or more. The CDR3 coding sequence is TGTGCCAGCAGCTTAGATGCGGCTAGCGGGAGTGGTACGCAGTATTTT. Protein product: CASSLDAASGSGTQYF. The chain combines TRBV7-2 with TRBJ2-3, with TRBD2 identical over 10 bases. The J segment lost 8 bases and the V segment lost 1 base, leaving 9 bases of the junction unmatched. CDR3 length: 16 residues. Germline CDR1 reads SGHTA; CDR2 reads FQGNSA.

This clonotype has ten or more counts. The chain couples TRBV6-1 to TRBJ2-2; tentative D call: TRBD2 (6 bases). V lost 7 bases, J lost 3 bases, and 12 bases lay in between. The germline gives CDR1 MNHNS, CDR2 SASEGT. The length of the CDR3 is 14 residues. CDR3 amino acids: CASTRRDYTGELFF. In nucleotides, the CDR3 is TGTGCCAGCACAAGGAGGGACTACACCGGGGAGCTGTTTTTT.

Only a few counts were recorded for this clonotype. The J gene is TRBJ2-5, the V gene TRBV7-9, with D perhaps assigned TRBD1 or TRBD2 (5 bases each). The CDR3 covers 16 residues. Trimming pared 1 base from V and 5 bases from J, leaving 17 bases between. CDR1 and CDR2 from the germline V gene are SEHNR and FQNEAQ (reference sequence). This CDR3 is CASSLGDGGRTETQYF. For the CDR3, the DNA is TGTGCCAGCAGCTTAGGTGATGGGGGTAGAACCGAGACCCAGTACTTC.

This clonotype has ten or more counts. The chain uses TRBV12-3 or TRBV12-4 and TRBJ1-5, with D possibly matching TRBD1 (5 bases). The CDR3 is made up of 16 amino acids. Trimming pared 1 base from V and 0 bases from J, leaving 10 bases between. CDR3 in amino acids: CASSLGQSYSNQPQHF. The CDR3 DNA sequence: TGTGCCAGCAGTTTAGGACAGTCCTATAGCAATCAGCCCCAGCATTTT.

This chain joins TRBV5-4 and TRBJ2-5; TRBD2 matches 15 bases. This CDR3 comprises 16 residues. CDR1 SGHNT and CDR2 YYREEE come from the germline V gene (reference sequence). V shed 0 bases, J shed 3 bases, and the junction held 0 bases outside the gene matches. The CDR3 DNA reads TGTGCCAGCAGCTTGGGGACTAGCGGGGGGGAAGAGACCCAGTACTTC. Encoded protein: CASSLGTSGGEETQYF.

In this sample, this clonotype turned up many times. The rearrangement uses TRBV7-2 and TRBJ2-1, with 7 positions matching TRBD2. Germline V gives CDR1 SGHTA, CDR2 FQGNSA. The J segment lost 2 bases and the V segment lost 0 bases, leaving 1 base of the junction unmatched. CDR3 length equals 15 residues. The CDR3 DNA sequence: TGTGCCAGCAGCTTAGCGGGAGGGGCCTACAATGAGCAGTTCTTC. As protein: CASSLAGGAYNEQFF.

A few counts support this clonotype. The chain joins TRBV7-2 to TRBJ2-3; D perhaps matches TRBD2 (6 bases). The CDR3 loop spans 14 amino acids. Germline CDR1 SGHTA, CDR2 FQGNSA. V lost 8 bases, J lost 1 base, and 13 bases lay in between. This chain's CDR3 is CASVGGIRTDTQYF. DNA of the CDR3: TGTGCCAGCGTTGGGGGGATTCGCACAGATACGCAGTATTTT.

The CDR3: CAISVVPGELFF. The CDR3 coding sequence is TGTGCCATCTCCGTGGTGCCCGGGGAGCTGTTTTTT. The chain employs TRBV10-3 and TRBJ2-2; no definite D call. Germline CDR1 ENHRY, CDR2 SYGVKD. Trimming took off 8 bases at V and 6 bases at J, with 10 bases between the two ends. CDR3 length equals 12 residues.

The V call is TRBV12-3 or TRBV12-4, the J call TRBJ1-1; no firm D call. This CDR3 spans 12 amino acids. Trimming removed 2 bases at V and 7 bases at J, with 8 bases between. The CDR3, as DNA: TGTGCCAGCAGTTTAATGGAGCGTGAAGCTTTCTTT. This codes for CASSLMEREAFF.